The 30 T cell receptor beta chains listed next were all sequenced from one sample in a study of T cells in Graves' hyperthyroidism and ophthalmopathy. The TCR beta CDR3 regions underwent amplification using RNA transcripts as the source. The TCR CDR3 was amplified in a first-round RT-PCR using the HTBI primer set. Using its own MiXCR run on the multiplex PCR reads, TCRdb lists one record per CDR3 protein. The table lists a few hundred thousand distinct CDR3 sequences, roughly 20% of them singletons. Material for sequencing was blood. The receptors derive from a man aged 25-45 years with Graves' ophthalmopathy.

The chain links TRBV29-1 to TRBJ2-7, with D perhaps matching TRBD1 (5 bases). CDR1 SQVTM and CDR2 ANQGSEA come from the germline V gene. Trimming removed 4 bases from V and 3 bases from J, with 25 bases in between. The CDR3 runs 17 residues. The CDR3 sequence: CSVGGDPQQRRSYEQYF. The CDR3, as DNA: TGCAGCGTTGGGGGCGACCCTCAACAGCGCAGGAGCTACGAGCAGTACTTC.

J is TRBJ2-6 and V is TRBV5-1; the D gene is possibly TRBD1 (6 bases). V lost 4 bases and J 2 bases, leaving 10 bases between the germline ends. This CDR3 spans 15 amino acids. Germline CDR1 is SGHRS and CDR2 is YFSETQ. The DNA for the CDR3 is TGCGCCAGCAGCATGAACAGGGCTGGGGCCAACGTCCTGACTTTC. It encodes CASSMNRAGANVLTF. Combining the CDR3 with reference TRBV5-1 and TRBJ2-6 gives the whole variable domain KAGVTQTPRYLIKTRGQQVTLSCSPISGHRSVSWYQQTPGQGLQFLFEYFSETQRNKGNFPGRFSGRQFSNSRSEMNVSTLELGDSALYLCASSMNRAGANVLTFGAGSRLTVL.

In its sample, this clonotype was seen a few times. The chain joins TRBV10-3 to TRBJ2-3; D perhaps matches TRBD2 (6 bases). The V end lost 3 bases, the J end lost 2 bases, and 9 bases lay between the germline ends. The germline CDR1 and CDR2 sequences are ENHRY and SYGVKD. CDR3 size: 14 residues. This chain's CDR3 is CAISDSGLTDTQYF. CDR3 coding DNA: TGTGCCATCAGTGATAGCGGCCTCACAGATACGCAGTATTTT.

V usage is TRBV7-2 and J usage is TRBJ2-5; D remains unclear. V was clipped by 4 bases and J by 4 bases, with 10 bases between them. Germline V gene lookup returns CDR1 SGHTA and CDR2 FQGNSA. This CDR3 is built from 13 residues. The CDR3 loop reads CASSSDNLETQYF. The CDR3, as DNA: TGTGCCAGCAGCTCCGACAACTTAGAGACCCAGTACTTC.

This clonotype was recorded many times. CDR3 nucleotide sequence: TGTGCCAGCAGCCAAGATAGGACGGAGAGCGGTCTCCTTTACAATGAGCAGTTCTTC. Its translation: CASSQDRTESGLLYNEQFF. V and J are TRBV3-1 and TRBJ2-1; possible D gene TRBD2, 5 bases. Deletions cut 0 bases from V and 4 bases from J, with 22 bases between. The CDR3 is made up of 19 amino acids. Germline loops: CDR1 LGHDT, CDR2 YNNKEL (reference sequence).

Remarks on this clonotype: One end of the junction fails to match germline, which may point to a read error. The chain uses TRBV18 and TRBJ2-1; 16 positions agree with TRBD2. CDR1 is KGHSH, CDR2 LQKENI, per germline. CDR3 length equals 16 residues. CDR3 DNA: TGTGCCAGCTCAGGGACTAGCGGGAGGGCCGGAAATGAGCAGCTCTTC. The encoded protein is CASSGTSGRAGNEQLF.

This clonotype was detected only a few times. The chain recombines TRBV27 with TRBJ1-6; D not resolved. Germline CDR1 reads MNHEY; CDR2 reads SMNVEV (reference sequence). V shed 7 bases and J shed 6 bases, with 16 bases lying between them. This CDR3 comprises 15 residues. CDR3 sequence (DNA): TGTGCCAGCAATTACGCCCGTCCGGTTAATTCACCCCTCCACTTT. This gives the protein CASNYARPVNSPLHF.

This clonotype showed up many times. The chain employs TRBV6-1 and TRBJ2-2; tentative D call: TRBD1 (5 bases). The CDR3 spans 13 residues. Trimming left V 6 bases short and J 8 bases short, with 13 bases between. Germline assignment: CDR1 MNHNS and CDR2 SASEGT. The CDR3 DNA reads TGTGCCAGCAGGGTGACAGAGGATGGGGAGCTGTTTTTT. This codes for CASRVTEDGELFF.

This clonotype was seen repeatedly, ten times or more. The V and J genes are TRBV7-2 and TRBJ2-1; the match to TRBD1 covers 10 bases. CDR1 is SGHTA, CDR2 FQGNSA, per germline. J gave up 4 bases and V 4 bases, and 7 bases lay outside the gene matches. CDR3 length: 16 residues. The CDR3 loop is CASSSLPGQGYNEQFF. Written as DNA, the CDR3 is TGTGCCAGCAGCTCACTGCCGGGACAGGGGTACAATGAGCAGTTCTTC.

The chain combines TRBV6-2 or TRBV6-3 with TRBJ2-7; 9 nucleotides line up with TRBD2. The CDR3 extends over 15 amino acids. The J segment lost 10 bases and the V segment lost 2 bases, leaving 12 bases of the junction unmatched. Germline V gene data show CDR1 as MNHEY and CDR2 as SVGEGT. CDR3 region: CASSYLSGRTPKQYF. For the CDR3, the DNA is TGTGCCAGCAGTTACCTAAGCGGGAGGACTCCTAAACAGTACTTC.

Ten or more counts support this clonotype. The chain links TRBV2 to TRBJ2-7; D is unclear. V dropped 3 bases and J dropped 5 bases, with 14 bases sitting between them. The germline V gene has CDR1 SNHLY and CDR2 FYNNEI. The length of the CDR3 is 14 residues. The CDR3 region is CASSDSRGSNEQYF. In DNA, the CDR3 is TGTGCCAGCAGTGATAGCAGAGGTTCCAACGAGCAGTACTTC.

The chain links TRBV7-6 to TRBJ1-3, with a weak D call TRBD1 (6 bases). The V end lost 6 bases, the J end lost 2 bases, and 17 bases lay between the germline ends. Germline values: CDR1 SGHVS, CDR2 FNYEAQ. This CDR3 has 16 amino acids. CDR3 protein: CASSSQGWGPGNTIYF. The CDR3 region has the DNA TGTGCCAGCAGTTCCCAAGGATGGGGGCCTGGAAACACCATATATTTT.

Only a few counts were recorded for this clonotype. The chain is built from TRBV24-1 and TRBJ2-1, with a weak D call TRBD2 (6 bases). Germline assignment: CDR1 KGHDR and CDR2 SFDVKD. The ends were cut back, 3 bases at V and 11 bases at J, with 16 bases in the middle. The CDR3 contains 14 residues. In nucleotides, the CDR3 is TGTGCCACCAGTGATCAATCCGGGAGAGCTAAGCAGTTCTTC. Translating it yields CATSDQSGRAKQFF.

V is TRBV7-2 and J is TRBJ1-2; 7 bases match TRBD1. Unmatched junction bases numbered 3, after V lost 4 bases and J lost 4 bases. The CDR3 length is 13 residues. CDR1 is SGHTA, CDR2 FQGNSA, per germline. This CDR3 is CASSSTGRYGYTF. The CDR3 DNA sequence: TGTGCCAGCAGCTCGACAGGGCGCTATGGCTACACCTTC. The entire variable domain, with the rest obtained from reference TRBV7-2 and TRBJ1-2, is as follows: GAGVSQSPSNKVTEKGKDVELRCDPISGHTALYWYRQSLGQGLEFLIYFQGNSAPDKSGLPSDRFSAERTGGSVSTLTIQRTQQEDSAVYLCASSSTGRYGYTFGSGTRLTVV.

The gene calls are TRBV6-1 and TRBJ2-7; D is unresolved. The CDR3 is 15 amino acids. Trimming stripped 2 bases from V and 4 bases from J, with 15 bases between. The germline V gene has CDR1 MNHNS and CDR2 SASEGT. CDR3 sequence (DNA): TGTGCCAGCAGTGAAAGGAACCCTATGCCATACGAGCAGTACTTC. It codes for CASSERNPMPYEQYF.

With regard to this clonotype: At one boundary the junction diverges from the germline segment, which might be a read error. The chain combines TRBV20-1 with TRBJ1-5; TRBD1 might be the D (6 bases). Germline lookup yields CDR1 DFQATT and CDR2 SNEGSKA (reference sequence). The CDR3 is made up of 13 amino acids. CDR3 region: CSVRGGANQPQHF. CDR3 nucleotides: TGCAGTGTTAGAGGGGGGGCCAATCAGCCCCAGCATTTT.

This clonotype occurred a few times. The chain carries TRBV24-1 and TRBJ2-2; D gene unclear. CDR1 is KGHDR and CDR2 is SFDVKD in the germline V gene. V dropped 1 base and J dropped 7 bases, with 6 bases sitting between them. This CDR3 is built from 13 residues. CDR3 loop: CATSDFLNGELFF. The DNA of the CDR3 is TGTGCCACCAGTGATTTCTTGAACGGGGAGCTGTTTTTT.

This chain links TRBV25-1 with TRBJ1-2; D gene unclear. V was cut by 1 base and J by 8 bases, with 17 bases left in between. This CDR3 region has 15 residues. From germline, CDR1 is MGHDK and CDR2 SYGVNS. CDR3 sequence (DNA): TGTGCCAGCAGTGAATCCGTGGGGAGGGCACGAGGCTACACCTTC. It specifies CASSESVGRARGYTF.

This sequence joins TRBV2 and TRBJ2-7, with a weak D call TRBD1 (6 bases). Germline-derived CDR1 and CDR2 are SNHLY and FYNNEI. The V gene lost 10 bases and the J gene lost 0 bases, with 19 bases spanning the gap. The CDR3 contains 15 residues. The CDR3 sequence: CANRERTAYSYEQYF. For the CDR3, the DNA is TGTGCCAACAGGGAAAGGACAGCTTACTCCTACGAGCAGTACTTC.

The chain joins TRBV20-1 to TRBJ1-6, with TRBD1 matching over 7 bases. The V gene end was trimmed by 5 bases and the J gene end by 7 bases; junction bases not matched to a gene: 5. Germline CDR1 DFQATT, CDR2 SNEGSKA (reference sequence). This CDR3 contains 13 residues. The CDR3 loop is CSASGTVNSPLHF. The CDR3 DNA is TGCAGTGCTTCCGGGACAGTGAATTCACCCCTCCACTTT.

This chain links TRBV3-1 with TRBJ1-3, with 9 nucleotides matching TRBD1. Germline V gives CDR1 LGHDT, CDR2 YNNKEL (reference sequence). Losses at the gene ends were 1 base for V and 4 bases for J; bases not matched to a gene: 5. This CDR3 is built from 16 residues. CDR3 loop: CASSQGYRGLGNTIYF. The CDR3 region has the DNA TGTGCCAGCAGCCAAGGGTACAGGGGGCTCGGAAACACCATATATTTT.

This clonotype was detected only a few times. The rearrangement uses TRBV6-1 and TRBJ1-5, with a possible D match to TRBD1 (6 bases). Germline CDR1 MNHNS, CDR2 SASEGT. Trimming stripped 6 bases from V and 4 bases from J, with 19 bases between. This CDR3 region has 16 residues. The CDR3 DNA follows: TGTGCCAGCAGCTACGGGACATGGATGGAAAATCAGCCCCAGCATTTT. Its protein product is CASSYGTWMENQPQHF.

This clonotype was recorded at least ten times. V is TRBV11-2 and J is TRBJ1-5, with D possibly TRBD1 on 5 matching bases. Germline CDR1 and CDR2: SGHAT and FQNNGV. V gave up 5 bases and J gave up 0 bases, with 11 bases separating them. CDR3 length: 15 amino acids. The CDR3 reads CASSARQNSNQPQHF. CDR3 coding DNA: TGTGCCAGCAGCGCTAGACAGAATAGCAATCAGCCCCAGCATTTT.

This clonotype has ten or more counts. V gene TRBV20-1 combines with J gene TRBJ2-1; 9 nucleotides line up with TRBD1. J gave up 7 bases and V 5 bases, and 6 bases lay outside the gene matches. This CDR3 has 13 residues. Germline V gene data show CDR1 as DFQATT and CDR2 as SNEGSKA (reference sequence). The CDR3 region is CSAPTGGWNEQFF. In DNA form, the CDR3 reads TGCAGTGCTCCGACAGGGGGTTGGAATGAGCAGTTCTTC.

This chain uses TRBV5-1 with TRBJ1-2; 11 bases match TRBD1. The CDR3 sequence is 14 residues long. Germline lookup yields CDR1 SGHRS and CDR2 YFSETQ. Trimming cost V 4 bases and J 8 bases; bases outside gene matches: 7. The CDR3 sequence is CASSLGQGAKGYTF. The CDR3 DNA reads TGCGCCAGCAGCCTAGGACAGGGGGCGAAAGGCTACACCTTC.

Of note for this clonotype: One junction end disagrees with the germline gene, perhaps due to a read error. The rearrangement links TRBV27 to TRBJ2-7; 8 nucleotides agree with TRBD1. CDR1 MNHEY and CDR2 SMNVEV come from the germline V gene (reference sequence). This CDR3 region has 14 residues. The CDR3 DNA is TGTGCCAACAGTTCCTGGACAGGGCCACGCGAGCAGTACTTC. Protein product: CANSSWTGPREQYF.

This clonotype occurred many times. The chain links TRBV2 to TRBJ2-7; 8 bases are shared with TRBD2. The length of the CDR3 is 14 residues. The V and J ends lost 5 bases and 6 bases, in that order; junction bases with no gene match: 9. Germline CDR1 is SNHLY and CDR2 is FYNNEI. The CDR3 DNA is TGTGCCAGCAGTCTTAGCGGGATAACATCCGAGCAGTACTTC. Translating it yields CASSLSGITSEQYF.

The V gene is TRBV19, the J gene TRBJ2-5, with 9 bases matching TRBD2. The germline gives CDR1 LNHDA, CDR2 SQIVND (reference sequence). V shed 4 bases and J 5 bases; nucleotides not matched to a gene: 8. This CDR3 spans 15 amino acids. CDR3 DNA sequence: TGTGCCAGTAGTAAAGGTAGCGGGAGCGGGGAGACCCAGTACTTC. Protein: CASSKGSGSGETQYF.

This clonotype was counted only a few times. The chain is built from TRBV7-8 and TRBJ2-1; 14 bases line up with TRBD2. V lost 1 base, J lost 4 bases, and 3 bases stayed unmatched. Germline CDR1 and CDR2: SGHVS and FQNEAQ. The CDR3 length is 17 residues. CDR3 DNA sequence: TGTGCCAGCAGCTTAGTGGGACTAGCGGGAGCGTACAATGAGCAGTTCTTC. This encodes CASSLVGLAGAYNEQFF.

This clonotype came up a few times. The chain joins TRBV10-3 to TRBJ2-7, with D possibly called TRBD1 or TRBD2 (5 bases each). The CDR3 is made up of 11 amino acids. V was pared by 2 bases and J by 6 bases, with 5 bases between. Germline CDR1 ENHRY, CDR2 SYGVKD. The CDR3 sequence is CAISEGGEQYF. DNA of the CDR3: TGTGCCATCAGTGAGGGGGGCGAGCAGTACTTC.